The present entry profiles one T cell receptor beta chain with its context. Its antigen is unknown. Repertoires were generated with immunoSEQ multiplex PCR, while TCRdb's copy carries only in-frame clones and drops some. The sample shows around 89,000 clones, around 90% of them seen only once. The germline gives CDR1 MNHEY, CDR2 SMNVEV (reference sequence). This CDR3 contains 15 residues. This sample is part of a study of graft-versus-host responses after intestinal transplantation. Study-level information: Each of the recipients got a multivisceral, liver-intestinal, or isolated intestinal transplant. Each recipient received anti-thymocyte globulin induction, then tacrolimus and steroids for around three years.

Study results and caveats: GvH clones appeared in recipient marrow, some first in ileum or blood. Early post-transplant HvG declines showed an association with peak circulating GvH clone levels.

The TCR was taken from a human donor who was the organ donor for an intestinal transplant. Sequencing was performed on unstimulated CD8+ T cells sorted from spleen or lymph node cells, taken before transplant. The rearrangement joins TRBV27 to TRBJ2-5, with D perhaps TRBD1 (5 bases). The J call is doubtful: the DNA matches TRBJ2-7 better. The CDR3, as DNA: TGTGCCAGCAGTACAGACAGAAACAAAGCTTACGAGCAGTACTTC. It translates to CASSTDRNKAYEQYF.